Below are 21 T cell receptor beta chains sequenced from a single sample in a study of persistence of HIV-infected CD4 T cells. Overlapping HIV-1 Gag 15-mer peptides at approximately 0.96 ug per peptide per mL were used. CD40L/CD69 double-negative CD45RO-high memory CD4+ T cells were collected. This was the immunoSEQ version 4 assay in survey mode. The table came from immunoSEQ multiplex PCR; TCRdb's copy has only in-frame clones and leaves some out. The table shows tens of thousands of clones, with 70% to 75% occurring only once. These TCRs are of unknown antigen specificity. The specimen was CD4+ T cells sorted from PBMCs after approximately 19-hour stimulation, collected from a patient who received antiretroviral therapy. The receptor set was obtained from an adult man with HIV who was CMV-seropositive.

The J gene is TRBJ2-7, the V gene TRBV18; the D gene could be TRBD1 or TRBD2 (6 bases each). The length of the CDR3 is 14 residues. Trimming removed 2 bases from V and 6 bases from J, with 14 bases in between. The V gene's germline CDR1 is KGHSH and CDR2 LQKENI. CDR3 nucleotide sequence: TGTGCCAGCTCACCATCCGGGGGCGAAGGCGAGCAGTACTTC. Protein sequence: CASSPSGGEGEQYF.

This chain uses TRBV18 with TRBJ1-2, with 9 nucleotides matching TRBD1. The germline V gene has CDR1 KGHSH and CDR2 LQKENI. The CDR3 consists of 16 residues. V was clipped by 3 bases and J by 7 bases; unmatched bases: 12. The CDR3 DNA reads TGTGCCAGCTCACCGAGAGCGCGGACAGGGGATAGTGGCTACACCTTC. It specifies CASSPRARTGDSGYTF.

J is TRBJ1-2 and V is TRBV7-9, with 11 bases lining up with TRBD1. The ends lost 5 bases at V and 11 bases at J; junction bases unmatched: 13. CDR1 and CDR2 from the germline V gene are SEHNR and FQNEAQ (reference sequence). CDR3 length: 15 residues. The CDR3 nucleotides read TGTGCCAGCAGCGTCGTGGCACCGGGACAGGGGGGTTACACCTTC. Translated, it gives CASSVVAPGQGGYTF.

The V call is TRBV7-9, the J call TRBJ2-7; TRBD1 agrees at 9 bases. The CDR3 runs 14 residues. V lost 3 bases and J lost 6; bases outside the gene matches: 6. Germline CDR1 and CDR2: SEHNR and FQNEAQ (reference sequence). The CDR3 loop is CASSFTGGKGEQYF. CDR3 DNA: TGTGCCAGCAGCTTCACAGGGGGCAAAGGCGAGCAGTACTTC.

V and J are TRBV28 and TRBJ1-2, with D perhaps matching TRBD1 (5 bases). Germline lookup yields CDR1 MDHEN and CDR2 SYDVKM. The CDR3 covers 13 residues. V was pared by 8 bases and J by 7 bases, with 17 bases between. DNA of the CDR3: TGTGCCAGCCAGGCGGGCGCAGGGCCTGGCTACACCTTC. This gives the protein CASQAGAGPGYTF.

This chain connects TRBV18 to TRBJ1-2, with 7 nucleotides matching TRBD1. There are 16 residues in the CDR3. The V segment lost 3 bases and the J segment 0 bases; nucleotides outside the gene matches: 7. Per the germline V gene, CDR1 is KGHSH and CDR2 is LQKENI. The CDR3 DNA follows: TGTGCCAGCTCACCGTCGGGACAGCACACTAACTATGGCTACACCTTC. Translated, it gives CASSPSGQHTNYGYTF.

The chain uses TRBV4-1 and TRBJ2-2, with 11 bases identical to TRBD2. Germline V CDR1 and CDR2: MGHRA, YSYEKL. This CDR3 has 16 amino acids. J was trimmed by 5 bases and V by 4 bases; bases with no gene match: 6. In nucleotides, the CDR3 is TGCGCCAGCAGCCGGGAAGGGACTAGCGGAACCGGGGAGCTGTTTTTT. Amino acids: CASSREGTSGTGELFF.

The J gene is TRBJ1-2, the V gene TRBV7-2; no reliable D call. Trimming removed 2 bases at V and 5 bases at J, with 9 bases between. The germline CDR1 and CDR2 sequences are SGHTA and FQGNSA. This CDR3 comprises 13 residues. The CDR3 loop reads CASSLYSGYGYTF. For the CDR3, the DNA is TGTGCCAGCAGCTTATATTCGGGATATGGCTACACCTTC.

The CDR3 sequence is CASSSDFPTDTQYF. CDR3 in DNA: TGTGCCAGCAGCTCCGACTTCCCCACAGATACGCAGTATTTT. This sequence joins TRBV7-3 and TRBJ2-3; D gene ambiguous. CDR3 length equals 14 residues. Germline CDR1 SGHTA, CDR2 FQGTGA. The V gene lost 4 bases and the J gene lost 2 bases, with 10 bases spanning the gap.

A single count supports this clone. The gene calls are TRBV2 and TRBJ1-5; D uncertain. Germline V gene sequence: CDR1 SNHLY, CDR2 FYNNEI. This CDR3 contains 12 residues. The germline V and J ends were trimmed by 7 bases and 0 bases, with 4 bases remaining between them. CDR3 nucleotide sequence: TGTGCCAGCACGGGTAGCAATCAGCCCCAGCATTTT. It translates to CASTGSNQPQHF.

This chain connects TRBV12-3 or TRBV12-4 to TRBJ1-1; D gene ambiguous. Between the trimmed V and J ends, which lost 5 bases and 4 bases, there was a span of 11 bases. The CDR3 spans 13 residues. The CDR3 bases are TGTGCCAGCAGTACAGATCAGGCCACTGAAGCTTTCTTT. This translates into CASSTDQATEAFF.

The chain joins TRBV5-1 to TRBJ2-3, with TRBD2 matching 8 bases. Germline assignment: CDR1 SGHRS and CDR2 YFSETQ. V shed 4 bases and J 5 bases; nucleotides not matched to a gene: 6. CDR3 length: 14 amino acids. The CDR3 nucleotides are TGCGCCAGCAGCCCCGGGGGGGCCGAAGATACGCAGTATTTT. It encodes CASSPGGAEDTQYF.

V usage is TRBV11-3 and J usage is TRBJ2-7; 12 positions agree with TRBD1. The CDR3 contains 16 residues. V shed 3 bases and J 3 bases; nucleotides not matched to a gene: 6. Germline CDR1 is SGHNT and CDR2 is YENEEA. CDR3 nucleotide sequence: TGTGCCAGCAGCTTTTCCGGGACAGGGGGCTTCTACGAGCAGTACTTC. Amino acids: CASSFSGTGGFYEQYF.

V gene TRBV5-6 combines with J gene TRBJ2-2, with D possibly TRBD1 on 5 matching bases. This CDR3 comprises 15 residues. Trimming pared 4 bases from V and 7 bases from J, leaving 17 bases between. Germline lookup yields CDR1 SGHDT and CDR2 YYEEEE. CDR3 nucleotides: TGTGCCAGCAGCCCCCCGGTGGCAGGGATCGGGGAGCTGTTTTTT. This translates into CASSPPVAGIGELFF.

This clone was counted between two and nine times. The chain is built from TRBV2 and TRBJ1-6, with D possibly TRBD1 on 5 matching bases. The ends were cut back, 6 bases at V and 10 bases at J, with 19 bases in the middle. The CDR3 length is 15 residues. The V gene's germline CDR1 is SNHLY and CDR2 FYNNEI. This chain's CDR3 is CASRPTDGGFSPLHF. As DNA, the CDR3 is TGTGCCAGCAGACCCACCGACGGGGGTTTCTCACCCCTCCACTTT.

The chain combines TRBV9 with TRBJ2-1; no clear D gene. This CDR3 is built from 14 residues. The ends were cut back, 0 bases at V and 6 bases at J, with 10 bases in the middle. The V gene's germline CDR1 is SGDLS and CDR2 YYNGEE. The CDR3 reads CASSVGPAVNEQFF. The CDR3 nucleotides are TGTGCCAGCAGCGTAGGGCCAGCTGTCAATGAGCAGTTCTTC.

On this clone: A read error may account for a junction end that differs from germline. The chain recombines TRBV19 with TRBJ1-1; TRBD1 aligns across 7 bases. The CDR3 is 13 amino acids. In germline, CDR1 is LNHDA, CDR2 SQIVND (reference sequence). CDR3 in amino acids: CASSLDRETEAFF. CDR3 sequence (DNA): TGTGCCAGTAGTCTAGACAGGGAGACTGAAGCTTTCTTT.

The chain employs TRBV5-4 and TRBJ1-2, with a weak D call TRBD1 (5 bases). This CDR3 comprises 17 residues. Germline assignment: CDR1 SGHNT and CDR2 YYREEE (reference sequence). Between the trimmed V and J ends, which lost 4 bases and 1 base, there was a span of 20 bases. CDR3 sequence reads: CASSPRGRETGNYGYTF. CDR3 DNA sequence: TGTGCCAGCAGCCCTCGGGGCAGGGAGACCGGTAACTATGGCTACACCTTC.

This clone was seen only once. The genes are TRBV7-6 and TRBJ2-7, with D possibly TRBD1 on 5 matching bases. Germline V CDR1 and CDR2: SGHVS, FNYEAQ. V lost 1 base and J 6 bases, leaving 10 bases between the germline ends. The CDR3 has 13 residues. CDR3 amino acids: CASSLEPGLEQYF. The CDR3 nucleotides are TGTGCCAGCAGCTTAGAACCAGGGCTCGAGCAGTACTTC.

This clone turned up a few times. The chain is built from TRBV5-1 and TRBJ1-4; D possibly corresponds to TRBD1 (6 bases). V was pared by 4 bases and J by 5 bases, with 15 bases between. The CDR3 runs 15 residues. Germline-derived CDR1 and CDR2 are SGHRS and YFSETQ. Written as DNA, the CDR3 is TGCGCCAGCAGCCCCGGACAGTTATACAATGAAAAACTGTTTTTT. Amino acids: CASSPGQLYNEKLFF.

The sample holds a few counts of this clone. This rearrangement joins TRBV2 to TRBJ1-5; 9 bases match TRBD1. Trimming took 5 bases from V and 3 from J; bases not matched to a gene: 5. Germline CDR1 and CDR2: SNHLY and FYNNEI. The CDR3 spans 15 residues. The CDR3 spells CASSRTGATNQPQHF. Here the CDR3 DNA reads TGTGCCAGCAGTAGGACAGGGGCCACCAATCAGCCCCAGCATTTT.